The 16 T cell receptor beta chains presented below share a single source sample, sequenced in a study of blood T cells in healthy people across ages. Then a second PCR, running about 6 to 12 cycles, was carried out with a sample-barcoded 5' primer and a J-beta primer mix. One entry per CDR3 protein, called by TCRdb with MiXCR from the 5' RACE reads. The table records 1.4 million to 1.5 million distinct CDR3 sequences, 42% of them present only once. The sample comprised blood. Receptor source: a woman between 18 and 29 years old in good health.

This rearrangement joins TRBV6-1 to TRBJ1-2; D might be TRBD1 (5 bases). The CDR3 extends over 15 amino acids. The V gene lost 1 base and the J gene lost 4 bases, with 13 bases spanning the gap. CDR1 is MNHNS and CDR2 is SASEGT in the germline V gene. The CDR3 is CASSEVGGTRYGYTF. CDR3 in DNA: TGTGCCAGCAGTGAAGTTGGGGGGACGCGCTATGGCTACACCTTC.

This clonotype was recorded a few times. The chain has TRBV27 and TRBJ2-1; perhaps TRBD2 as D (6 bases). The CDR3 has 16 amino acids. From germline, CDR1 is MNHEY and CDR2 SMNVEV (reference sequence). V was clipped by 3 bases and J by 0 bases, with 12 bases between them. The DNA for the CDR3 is TGTGCCAGCAGTTTGGTAGCGGCCCGCTCCTACAATGAGCAGTTCTTC. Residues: CASSLVAARSYNEQFF.

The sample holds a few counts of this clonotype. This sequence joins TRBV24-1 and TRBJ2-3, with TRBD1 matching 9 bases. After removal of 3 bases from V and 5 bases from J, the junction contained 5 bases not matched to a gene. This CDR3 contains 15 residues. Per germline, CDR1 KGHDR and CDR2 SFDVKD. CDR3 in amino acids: CATSDRNRGRDTQYF. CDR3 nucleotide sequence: TGTGCCACCAGTGATCGGAACAGGGGGCGAGATACGCAGTATTTT.

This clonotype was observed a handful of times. The CDR3 bases are TGTGCCAGCAGCTTGGTCTGGTTAAACGATGAGCAGTTCTTC. As protein: CASSLVWLNDEQFF. The rearrangement joins TRBV5-6 to TRBJ2-1; D unclear. Germline V gives CDR1 SGHDT, CDR2 YYEEEE. The CDR3 is 14 residues long. V was trimmed by 0 bases and J by 8 bases, leaving 12 bases between them. The full variable domain, completed using reference TRBV5-6 and TRBJ2-1, is DAGVTQSPTHLIKTRGQQVTLRCSPKSGHDTVSWYQQALGQGPQFIFQYYEEEERQRGNFPDRFSGHQFPNYSSELNVNALLLGDSALYLCASSLVWLNDEQFFGPGTRLTVL.

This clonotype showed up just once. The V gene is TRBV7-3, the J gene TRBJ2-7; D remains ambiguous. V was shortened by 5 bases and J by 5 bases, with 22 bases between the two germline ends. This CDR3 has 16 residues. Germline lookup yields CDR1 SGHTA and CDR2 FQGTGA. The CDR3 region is CASSRTRHSGAHEQYF. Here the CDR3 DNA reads TGTGCCAGCAGCCGGACCCGGCATTCAGGAGCCCACGAGCAGTACTTC.

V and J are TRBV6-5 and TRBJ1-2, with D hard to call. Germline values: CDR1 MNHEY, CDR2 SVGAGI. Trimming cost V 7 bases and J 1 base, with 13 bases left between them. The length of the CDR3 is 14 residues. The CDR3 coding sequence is TGTGCCAGCATCTCAAGGGCCTATAACTATGGCTACACCTTC. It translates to CASISRAYNYGYTF.

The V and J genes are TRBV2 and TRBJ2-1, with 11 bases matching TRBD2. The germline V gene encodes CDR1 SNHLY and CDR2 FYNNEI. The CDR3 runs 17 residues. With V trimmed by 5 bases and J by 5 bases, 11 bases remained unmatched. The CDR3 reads CASSSQKLAGEDNEQFF. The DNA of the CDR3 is TGTGCCAGCAGTTCCCAGAAACTAGCGGGAGAGGACAATGAGCAGTTCTTC.

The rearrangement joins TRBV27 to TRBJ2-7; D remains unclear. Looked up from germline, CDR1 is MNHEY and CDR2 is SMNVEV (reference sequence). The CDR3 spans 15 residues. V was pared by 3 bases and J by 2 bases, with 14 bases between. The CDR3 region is CASSFDGSFPYEQYF. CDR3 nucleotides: TGTGCCAGCAGTTTTGACGGATCCTTTCCCTACGAGCAGTACTTC.

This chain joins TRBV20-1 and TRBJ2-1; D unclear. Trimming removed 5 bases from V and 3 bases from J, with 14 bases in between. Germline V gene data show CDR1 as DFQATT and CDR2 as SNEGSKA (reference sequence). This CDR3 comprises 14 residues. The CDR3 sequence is CSAFIPEDYNEQFF. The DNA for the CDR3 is TGCAGTGCTTTCATCCCAGAGGACTACAATGAGCAGTTCTTC.

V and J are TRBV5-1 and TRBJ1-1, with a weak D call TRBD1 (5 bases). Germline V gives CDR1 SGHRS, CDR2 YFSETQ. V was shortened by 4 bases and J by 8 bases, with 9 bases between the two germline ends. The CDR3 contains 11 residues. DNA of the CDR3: TGCGCCAGCAGCATCGGACACGAAGCTTTCTTT. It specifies CASSIGHEAFF.

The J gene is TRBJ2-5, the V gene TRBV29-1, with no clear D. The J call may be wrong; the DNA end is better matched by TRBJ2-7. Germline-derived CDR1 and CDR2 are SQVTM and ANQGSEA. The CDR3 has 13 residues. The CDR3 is CSVFARASYEQYF. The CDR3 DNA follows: TGCAGCGTTTTCGCGAGAGCATCCTACGAGCAGTACTTC.

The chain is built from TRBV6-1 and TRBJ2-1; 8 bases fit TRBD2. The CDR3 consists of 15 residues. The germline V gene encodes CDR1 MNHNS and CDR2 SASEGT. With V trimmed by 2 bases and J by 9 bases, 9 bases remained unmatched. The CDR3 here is CASSERGGAGIEQFF. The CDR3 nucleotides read TGTGCCAGCAGTGAACGGGGGGGCGCAGGGATTGAGCAGTTCTTC.

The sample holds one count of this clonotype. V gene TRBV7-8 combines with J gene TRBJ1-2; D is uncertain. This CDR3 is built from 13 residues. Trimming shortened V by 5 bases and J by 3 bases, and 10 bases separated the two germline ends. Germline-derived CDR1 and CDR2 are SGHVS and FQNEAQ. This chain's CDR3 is CASSQQSHYGYTF. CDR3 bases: TGTGCCAGCAGCCAACAGTCCCACTATGGCTACACCTTC.

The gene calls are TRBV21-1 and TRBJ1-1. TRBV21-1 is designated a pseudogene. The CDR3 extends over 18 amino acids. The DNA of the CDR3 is TGTGCCAGCAGCAAAGAGAGGGCCCCCGGAACTACCGGCGCTGAAGCTTTCTTT. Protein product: CASSKERAPGTTGAEAFF.

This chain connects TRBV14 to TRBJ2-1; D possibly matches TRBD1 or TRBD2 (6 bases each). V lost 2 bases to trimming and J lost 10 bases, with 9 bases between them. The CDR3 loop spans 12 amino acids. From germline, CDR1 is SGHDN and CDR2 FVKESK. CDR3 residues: CASSQSGAEQFF. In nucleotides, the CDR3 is TGTGCCAGCAGCCAATCGGGGGCCGAGCAGTTCTTC.

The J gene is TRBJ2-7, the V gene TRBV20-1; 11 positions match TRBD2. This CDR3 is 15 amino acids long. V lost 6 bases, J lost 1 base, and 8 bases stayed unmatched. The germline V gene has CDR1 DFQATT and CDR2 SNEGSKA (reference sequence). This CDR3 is CSATRLAGGSYEQYF. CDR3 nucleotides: TGCAGTGCCACTAGGCTAGCGGGGGGATCCTACGAGCAGTACTTC.